The rows below give T cell receptor beta chains drawn from one sample of a study of shared clonotypes between healthy human individuals. Data came from immunoSEQ multiplex PCR; TCRdb stores just in-frame clones and leaves some out. The table has approximately 500,000 clones, approximately 79% seen once; the top ten hold under 15%. Sequenced input: PBMCs. The receptors shown here come from a woman aged 40 to 49 in good health. Some clones in this sample may be carry-over from other donors' samples. Both conserved end residues are part of each CDR3. The order of the fields is V gene, J gene, CDR3 protein.

TRBV6-4,TRBJ2-1,CASKSTSGSNEQFF
TRBV5-6,TRBJ2-7,CASSLEGGRVPPYEQYF
TRBV7-2,TRBJ1-1,CASSSRAMNTEAFF
TRBV15,TRBJ2-3,CATSERLAGGTDTQYF
TRBV7-2,TRBJ1-5,CASKYSNQPQHF
TRBV28,TRBJ2-7,CASRLPGGRTHYEQYF
TRBV28,TRBJ2-6,CASRDSDSGANVLTF
TRBV7-3,TRBJ2-7,CASSLSSDSYEQYF
TRBV27,TRBJ1-2,CASSRGGRLSYGYTF
TRBV15,TRBJ2-3,CATSRVMTGIEDTQYF
TRBV28,TRBJ2-3,CASSLYLRQGLGNTQYF
TRBV4-1,TRBJ2-2,CASNQAGGPVTGELFF
TRBV4-1,TRBJ2-3,CASSQGTSGRTDTQYF
TRBV14,TRBJ2-5,CASSQRIRGGETQYF
TRBV4-3,TRBJ2-1,CASSPNSGRERNEQFF
TRBV6-5,TRBJ2-2,CASSKTGELFF
TRBV7-8,TRBJ2-5,CASSPVRPQETQYF
TRBV7-9,TRBJ1-3,CASSSPSHSGNTIYF
TRBV10-3,TRBJ2-1,CATHNSAGGSIEQFF
TRBV21-1,TRBJ2-7,CASSKAPYEQYF